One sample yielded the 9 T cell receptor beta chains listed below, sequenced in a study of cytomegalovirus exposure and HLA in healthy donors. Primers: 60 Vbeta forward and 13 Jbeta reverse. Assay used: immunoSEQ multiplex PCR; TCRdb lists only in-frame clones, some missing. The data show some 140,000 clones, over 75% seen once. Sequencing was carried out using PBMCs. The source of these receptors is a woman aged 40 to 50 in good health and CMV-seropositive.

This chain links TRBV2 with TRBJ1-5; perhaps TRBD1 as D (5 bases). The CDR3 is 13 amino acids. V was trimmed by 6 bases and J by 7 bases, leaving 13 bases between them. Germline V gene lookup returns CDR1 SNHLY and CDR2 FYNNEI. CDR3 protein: CASRVQGGQPQHF. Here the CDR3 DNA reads TGTGCCAGCAGAGTTCAGGGAGGGCAGCCCCAGCATTTT.

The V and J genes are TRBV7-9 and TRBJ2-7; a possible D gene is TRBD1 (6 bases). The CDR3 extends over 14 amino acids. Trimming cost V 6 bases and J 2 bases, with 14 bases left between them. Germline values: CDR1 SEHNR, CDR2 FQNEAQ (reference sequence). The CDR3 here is CASSIQGPPYEQYF. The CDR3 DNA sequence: TGTGCCAGCAGTATTCAGGGGCCCCCCTACGAGCAGTACTTC.

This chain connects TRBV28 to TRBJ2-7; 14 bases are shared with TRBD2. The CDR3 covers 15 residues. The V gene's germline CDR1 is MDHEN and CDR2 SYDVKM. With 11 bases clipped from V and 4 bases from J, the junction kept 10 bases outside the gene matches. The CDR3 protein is CAARLGTSGSYEQYF. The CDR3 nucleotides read TGTGCCGCTCGACTAGGGACTAGCGGGAGTTACGAGCAGTACTTC.

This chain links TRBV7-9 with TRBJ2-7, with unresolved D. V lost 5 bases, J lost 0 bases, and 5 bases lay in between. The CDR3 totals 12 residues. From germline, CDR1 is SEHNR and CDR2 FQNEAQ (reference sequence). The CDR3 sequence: CASSPNSYEQYF. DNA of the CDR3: TGTGCCAGCAGCCCCAACTCCTACGAGCAGTACTTC.

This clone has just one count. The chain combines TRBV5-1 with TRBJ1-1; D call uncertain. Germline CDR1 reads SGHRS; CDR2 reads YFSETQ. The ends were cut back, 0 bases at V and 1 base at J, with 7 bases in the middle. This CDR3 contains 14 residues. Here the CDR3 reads CASSLGKPNTEAFF. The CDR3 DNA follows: TGCGCCAGCAGCTTGGGAAAGCCGAACACTGAAGCTTTCTTT.

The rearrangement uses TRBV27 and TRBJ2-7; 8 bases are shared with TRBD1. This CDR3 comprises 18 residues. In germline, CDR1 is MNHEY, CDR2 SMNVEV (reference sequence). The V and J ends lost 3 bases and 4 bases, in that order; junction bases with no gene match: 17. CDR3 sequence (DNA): TGTGCCAGCAGTTTCAATAAAAGTCAGGGGGCGGTCATTTACGAGCAGTACTTC. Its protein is CASSFNKSQGAVIYEQYF.

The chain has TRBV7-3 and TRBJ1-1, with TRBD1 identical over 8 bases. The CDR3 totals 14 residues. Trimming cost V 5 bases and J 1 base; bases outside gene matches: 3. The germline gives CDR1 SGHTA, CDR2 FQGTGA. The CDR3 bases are TGTGCCAGCAGCCCACAGGGGGGGAACACTGAAGCTTTCTTT. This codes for CASSPQGGNTEAFF.

The CDR3 nucleotides are TGTGCCTCCCGCTTCTGGAGTGCAGATACGCAGTATTTT. Translating gives CASRFWSADTQYF. The chain links TRBV7-9 to TRBJ2-3; D unclear. Trimming removed 11 bases from V and 4 bases from J, with 16 bases in between. The CDR3 contains 13 residues. CDR1 and CDR2 (germline): SEHNR, FQNEAQ (reference sequence).

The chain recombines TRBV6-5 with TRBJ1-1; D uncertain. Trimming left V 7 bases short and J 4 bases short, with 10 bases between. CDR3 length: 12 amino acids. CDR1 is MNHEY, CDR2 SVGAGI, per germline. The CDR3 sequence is CASTDTTTEAFF. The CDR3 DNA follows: TGTGCCAGCACCGACACCACCACTGAAGCTTTCTTT.